The entry below describes one T cell receptor beta chain. The antigen remains undetermined. This sample stems from a study of T cells in Graves' hyperthyroidism and ophthalmopathy. Pregnant or lactating patients were excluded, as were those with uncontrolled infection or other autoimmune disease. PBMCs were sourced from approximately 10 ml fresh peripheral blood. Amplified TCR beta CDR3 regions derived from RNA transcripts. RT-PCR in the first round (using the HTBI primer set) targeted the TCR CDR3. TCRdb passed the multiplex PCR reads through MiXCR, listing each CDR3 protein once. In the table there are about 500,000 distinct CDR3 sequences, 16% of which are singletons. Whole-study results and caveats: Most clonotypes that expanded in the thyroid above 0.001 also showed up in blood. Ophthalmopathy cases were set apart from stable hyperthyroidism by a 13 V-J model.

Sequenced: blood. The TCR was taken from a woman aged 25 to 39 with Graves' ophthalmopathy.

The CDR3 reads CASSPEGFYNEKLFF. CDR3 bases: TGTGCCAGCAGCCCTGAGGGATTCTATAATGAAAAACTGTTTTTT. The rearrangement uses TRBV5-6 and TRBJ1-4; D call uncertain. V lost 4 bases and J 4 bases, leaving 14 bases between the germline ends. The CDR3 spans 15 residues. CDR1 is SGHDT and CDR2 is YYEEEE in the germline V gene.